The rows below give T cell receptor beta chains drawn from one sample of a study of T cell responses to AZD1222 COVID-19 vaccine. The method was immunoSEQ multiplex PCR; TCRdb's version includes in-frame clones alone and lacks a portion of them. The table records around 200,000 clones, more than 75% of them present only once. Sequenced material: peripheral blood, taken on day 0 of AZD1222 vaccination. These receptors all come from an adult in good health. Each CDR3 is given with its conserved first and last residue. D genes are given only for firm matches. Only part of the rows carry a size: once, few, many, or a class if the clone is expanded.

clone_size	v_call	j_call	d_call	cdr3_aa	cdr3_nt
NA	TRBV6-2/TRBV6-3	TRBJ1-1	NA	CASSYSKNTEAFF	TGTGCCAGCAGTTACTCAAAGAACACTGAAGCTTTCTTT
NA	TRBV2	TRBJ2-1	TRBD1	CASSDRDRGNNEQFF	TGTGCCAGCAGCGACCGGGACAGGGGGAACAATGAGCAGTTCTTC
NA	TRBV6-5	TRBJ2-3	TRBD2	CASSRQTSAPDTQYF	TGTGCCAGCAGCCGCCAAACTAGCGCCCCAGATACGCAGTATTTT
NA	TRBV29-1	TRBJ1-4	TRBD1	CSASRTGNYEKLFF	TGCAGCGCCTCCAGGACAGGGAATTATGAAAAACTGTTTTTT
once	TRBV6-1	TRBJ1-5	TRBD1	CASSDRGSVQPQHF	TGTGCCAGCAGTGACAGGGGGTCGGTTCAGCCCCAGCATTTT
NA	TRBV27	TRBJ2-5	TRBD2	CASSLNIPWRLAGDPYQETQYF	TGTGCCAGCAGTTTAAATATCCCCTGGAGGCTAGCGGGGGACCCGTACCAAGAGACCCAGTACTTC
NA	TRBV12-1	TRBJ1-2	NA	CASSSPTGVGYTF	TGTGCCAGCAGCTCACCTACAGGGGTAGGCTACACCTTC
few	TRBV28	TRBJ2-7	TRBD2	CASSLRGRGSYEQYF	TGTGCCAGCAGTTTACGGGGGAGGGGATCCTACGAGCAGTACTTC
NA	TRBV3-1/TRBV3-2	TRBJ1-5	NA	CASSPRVGPQHF	TGTGCCAGCAGCCCCAGGGTCGGGCCCCAGCATTTT
NA	TRBV6-7	TRBJ1-5	TRBD1	CASSYSETGTPAVNQPQHF	TGTGCCAGCAGTTACTCGGAGACAGGGACCCCCGCCGTCAATCAGCCCCAGCATTTT
NA	TRBV20-1	TRBJ2-1	NA	CSASRSSSYNEQFF	TGCAGTGCTAGTAGGTCGAGCTCCTACAATGAGCAGTTCTTC
NA	TRBV28	TRBJ2-7	TRBD2	CASSPGLPYEQYF	TGTGCCAGCAGTCCGGGACTACCCTACGAGCAGTACTTC
NA	TRBV7-3	TRBJ2-5	NA	CASSLGVSGRGTQYF	TGTGCCAGCAGCTTAGGGGTCTCGGGGCGCGGGACCCAGTACTTC
NA	TRBV29-1	TRBJ1-5	NA	CSVDALWGPLVDQPQHF	TGCAGCGTTGACGCTCTATGGGGTCCTCTCGTGGATCAGCCCCAGCATTTT
NA	TRBV5-1	TRBJ1-1	NA	CASSFMGGAATEAFF	TGCGCCAGCAGCTTTATGGGAGGGGCGGCCACTGAAGCTTTCTTT
NA	TRBV19	TRBJ2-1	NA	CASTLRVAINEQFF	TGTGCCAGTACCCTCCGGGTAGCGATCAATGAGCAGTTCTTC
NA	TRBV12-5	TRBJ2-7	NA	CASGLVVGSLDEQYF	TGTGCTAGTGGTTTGGTAGTGGGGTCTCTCGACGAGCAGTACTTC
NA	TRBV27	TRBJ2-2	NA	CASAAGLYTGELFF	TGTGCCAGCGCCGCGGGACTCTACACCGGGGAGCTGTTTTTT
NA	TRBV28	TRBJ1-3	NA	CATLRPGNSGNTIYF	TGTGCCACCCTGAGGCCTGGTAACTCTGGAAACACCATATATTTT
once	TRBV7-8	TRBJ2-7	TRBD2	CASSLVSRGSSYEQYF	TGTGCCAGCAGCTTAGTGTCGCGGGGGAGCTCCTACGAGCAGTACTTC
NA	TRBV27	TRBJ2-7	TRBD2	CASSLSVGAAGGPYEQYF	TGTGCCAGCAGTTTATCGGTAGGGGCAGCGGGGGGGCCCTACGAGCAGTACTTC
NA	TRBV5-4	TRBJ2-7	NA	CASSPRRTSYEQYF	TGTGCCAGCAGCCCAAGGCGGACCTCCTACGAGCAGTACTTC
NA	TRBV2	TRBJ2-7	TRBD1	CASRVGRTGFIFEQYF	TGTGCCAGCAGGGTAGGACGGACAGGGTTTATCTTCGAGCAGTACTTC
NA	TRBV5-1	TRBJ2-7	NA	CASSFPGRAYEQYF	TGCGCCAGCAGCTTCCCGGGACGGGCCTACGAGCAGTACTTC
NA	TRBV3-1/TRBV3-2	TRBJ2-3	NA	CASKEGGGTDTQYF	TGTGCCAGCAAGGAAGGAGGGGGCACAGATACGCAGTATTTT
once	TRBV19	TRBJ1-2	NA	CASSIVGTLYGYTF	TGTGCCAGTAGTATAGTCGGCACCCTCTATGGCTACACCTTC
NA	TRBV11-2	TRBJ2-7	NA	CASSLLSNTAYEQYF	TGTGCCAGCAGCTTACTCTCTAACACCGCCTACGAGCAGTACTTC
NA	TRBV24-1	TRBJ2-7	NA	CATSGPSRENYEQYF	TGTGCCACCAGTGGTCCCTCCCGGGAGAACTACGAGCAGTACTTC
NA	TRBV9	TRBJ1-2	TRBD1	CASSRRQGANYGYTF	TGTGCCAGCAGCCGAAGACAGGGAGCTAACTATGGCTACACCTTC
NA	TRBV15	TRBJ2-7	TRBD2	CATSRAAGGPLAYEQYF	TGTGCCACCAGCAGAGCTGCGGGAGGGCCCTTGGCCTACGAGCAGTACTTC
NA	TRBV7-6	TRBJ1-3	NA	CASSTDSMGRSGNTIYF	TGTGCCAGCAGCACGGACAGCATGGGTCGCTCTGGAAACACCATATATTTT
once	TRBV18	TRBJ2-1	NA	CASSPDSFRNEQFF	TGTGCCAGCTCACCGGACAGTTTTCGCAATGAGCAGTTCTTC
few	TRBV5-1	TRBJ1-4	TRBD1	CASSSVLGQAEKLFF	TGCGCCAGCAGCTCAGTCCTTGGACAGGCAGAAAAACTGTTTTTT
NA	TRBV27	TRBJ1-2	NA	CASSLGGVSGYTF	TGTGCCAGCAGTTTGGGGGGGGTTAGTGGCTACACCTTC
NA	TRBV28	TRBJ1-5	NA	CASSSGEIRHF	TGTGCCAGCAGTTCAGGGGAGATTCGGCATTTT
NA	TRBV10-2	TRBJ2-5	NA	CASSESRTGGETQYF	TGCGCCAGCAGTGAGTCCCGGACTGGTGGAGAGACCCAGTACTTC
few	TRBV6-1	TRBJ2-1	NA	CASSESSSPNEQFF	TGTGCCAGCAGTGAATCTTCTAGCCCGAATGAGCAGTTCTTC
NA	TRBV24-1	TRBJ2-3	TRBD1	CATSERRDRDPTDTQYF	TGTGCCACCAGTGAACGGAGGGACAGGGACCCCACAGATACGCAGTATTTT
few	TRBV15	TRBJ2-7	NA	CATSRTNSRDIYF	TGTGCCACCAGCAGAACAAATTCCCGGGACATTTACTTC
NA	TRBV4-2	TRBJ2-2	TRBD2	CASSQLAGGPITGELFF	TGTGCCAGCAGCCAACTAGCGGGGGGCCCTATCACCGGGGAGCTGTTTTTT
NA	TRBV28	TRBJ2-5	NA	CASSLGGVGWGETQYF	TGTGCCAGCAGTTTAGGCGGGGTTGGGTGGGGAGAGACCCAGTACTTC
NA	TRBV7-9	TRBJ1-1	TRBD1	CASSSSGGAVQAFF	TGTGCCAGCAGCTCCTCAGGGGGCGCGGTTCAAGCTTTCTTT
NA	TRBV10-3	TRBJ1-5	TRBD1	CAISEMGQGRGQPQHF	TGTGCCATCAGTGAGATGGGACAGGGCCGAGGTCAGCCCCAGCATTTT
NA	TRBV5-1	TRBJ1-6	NA	CASSLGEEHTLHF	TGCGCCAGCAGCTTGGGAGAGGAACATACCCTCCACTTT
NA	TRBV5-5	TRBJ2-3	TRBD2	CASSLAPGLAGGGDTQYF	TGTGCCAGCAGCTTGGCCCCGGGACTAGCGGGAGGTGGAGATACGCAGTATTTT
NA	TRBV27	TRBJ1-6	NA	CAVSGSSYNSPLHF	TGTGCCGTGTCAGGGAGCTCCTATAATTCACCCCTCCACTTT
NA	TRBV7-6	TRBJ2-5	NA	CASSGGVGETQYF	TGTGCCAGCAGCGGAGGGGTCGGGGAGACCCAGTACTTC
NA	TRBV20-1	TRBJ2-3	TRBD2	CSASQTSGVTDTQYF	TGCAGTGCTAGTCAGACTAGCGGGGTCACAGATACGCAGTATTTT
NA	TRBV7-8	TRBJ1-1	NA	CASSPTSIGFAFF	TGTGCCAGCAGCCCGACGTCAATCGGTTTCGCTTTCTTT
NA	TRBV27	TRBJ2-1	TRBD1	CASRTGVYNEQFF	TGTGCCAGCCGGACAGGAGTTTACAATGAGCAGTTCTTC
NA	TRBV19	TRBJ1-4	NA	CASSIAGPHQGNEKLFF	TGTGCCAGTAGTATAGCCGGTCCACATCAGGGTAATGAAAAACTGTTTTTT
NA	TRBV29-1	TRBJ1-1	NA	CSVEQGSTEAFF	TGCAGCGTTGAACAGGGGAGCACTGAAGCTTTCTTT
NA	TRBV7-9	TRBJ2-7	NA	CASSLEGTLTYEQYF	TGTGCCAGCAGCTTAGAGGGGACATTAACCTACGAGCAGTACTTC